Each of the 7 T cell receptor beta chains below was sequenced from the same sample in a study of vaccination and CD4 T cells after COVID-19. For these receptors, no antigen is known. The treatment: roughly ten-day PBMC culture with coronavirus spike peptide pools or control peptides (ViraFEST assay). Oncomine TCR Beta short-read sequencing was applied to DNA from cultured CD4+ T cells. TCRdb re-called the PCR reads through MiXCR, storing one row per CDR3 protein. The data hold 15,000 to 17,000 distinct CDR3 sequences, with 55% to 85% observed a single time. The sequenced material came from CD4+ T cells from blood, cultured in vitro. These receptor sequences come from a human donor who had recovered from COVID-19.

This clonotype was picked up a small number of times. The chain recombines TRBV6-1 with TRBJ1-6; D gene unclear. The CDR3 runs to 14 residues. With 6 bases removed from V and 10 bases from J, the gap between germline ends came to 16 bases. Germline CDR1 and CDR2: MNHNS and SASEGT. CDR3 region: CASRTNLGRSPLHF. For the CDR3, the DNA is TGTGCCAGCAGAACAAATTTAGGGAGGTCACCCCTCCACTTT.

The chain uses TRBV9 and TRBJ1-6; maybe TRBD1 (5 bases). CDR1 is SGDLS, CDR2 YYNGEE, per germline. V was clipped by 3 bases and J by 6 bases, with 10 bases between them. The length of the CDR3 is 14 residues. The CDR3 coding sequence is TGTGCCAGCAGCGAACAGGTCCGTAATTCACCCCTCCACTTT. Amino acids: CASSEQVRNSPLHF.

The chain is built from TRBV6-2 or TRBV6-3 and TRBJ2-1, with TRBD2 matching over 12 bases. The V gene end was trimmed by 7 bases and the J gene end by 0 bases; junction bases not matched to a gene: 4. The V gene's germline CDR1 is MNHEY and CDR2 SVGEGT. The CDR3 covers 16 residues. The CDR3: CASIPSGRGSYNEQFF. The DNA for the CDR3 is TGTGCCAGCATACCTAGCGGGAGGGGCTCCTACAATGAGCAGTTCTTC.

The chain employs TRBV11-1 and TRBJ2-1; TRBD2 matches at 15 bases. The J call may be in error: the DNA end matches TRBJ2-7 better. Germline V CDR1 and CDR2: SGHAT, FQDESV (reference sequence). CDR3 length: 21 residues. The chain's CDR3 is CASSVRTGPGLAGGLSHEQYF. CDR3 sequence (DNA): TGTGCCAGCAGCGTCAGGACAGGCCCCGGACTAGCGGGAGGGCTCAGCCACGAGCAGTACTTC.

By proportion, this clonotype is large. The genes are TRBV7-6 and TRBJ1-1, with D tentatively TRBD1 (5 bases). The germline V and J ends were trimmed by 2 bases and 0 bases, with 10 bases remaining between them. This CDR3 spans 15 amino acids. The germline gives CDR1 SGHVS, CDR2 FNYEAQ. The CDR3 coding sequence is TGTGCCAGCAGCTTACAGGGCCGGCTGAACACTGAAGCTTTCTTT. As protein: CASSLQGRLNTEAFF.

This clonotype turned up a few times. The DNA for the CDR3 is TGTGCCAGCAGTTACCCACCTGGTTTGAACACTGAAGCTTTCTTT. Its translation is CASSYPPGLNTEAFF. V usage is TRBV6-5 and J usage is TRBJ1-1; D is undetermined. The CDR3 consists of 15 residues. CDR1 and CDR2 from the germline V gene are MNHEY and SVGAGI. Trimming removed 2 bases at V and 0 bases at J, with 10 bases between.

The chain joins TRBV21-1 to TRBJ1-6; the D call of TRBD1 is as the table states it, not checked on the DNA. TRBV21-1 is a recognized pseudogene. CDR3 length: 20 amino acids. The CDR3 protein is CASSKNSPAGPSSYNSPLHF. DNA for the CDR3: TGTGCCAGCAGCAAAAACTCCCCTGCAGGCCCGAGCTCCTATAATTCACCCCTCCACTTT.